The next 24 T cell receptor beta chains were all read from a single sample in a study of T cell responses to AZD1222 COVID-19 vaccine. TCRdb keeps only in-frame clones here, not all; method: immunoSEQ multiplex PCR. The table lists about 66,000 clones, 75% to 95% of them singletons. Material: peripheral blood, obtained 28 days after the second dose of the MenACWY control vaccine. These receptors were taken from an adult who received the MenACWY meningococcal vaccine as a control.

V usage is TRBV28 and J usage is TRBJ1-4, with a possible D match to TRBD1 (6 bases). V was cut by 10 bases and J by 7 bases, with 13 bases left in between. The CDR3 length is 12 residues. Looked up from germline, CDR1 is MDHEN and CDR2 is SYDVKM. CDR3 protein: CATSGGLEKLFF. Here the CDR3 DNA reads TGTGCCACTAGTGGGGGGCTTGAAAAACTGTTTTTT.

The CDR3 DNA reads as TGTGCCAGCAGTGAGGGCGAGAACAATGAGCAGTTCTTC. It encodes CASSEGENNEQFF. The chain links TRBV6-4 to TRBJ2-1; D uncertain. V gave up 3 bases and J gave up 5 bases, with 8 bases separating them. CDR1 is MRHNA, CDR2 SNTAGT, per germline. This CDR3 has 13 residues.

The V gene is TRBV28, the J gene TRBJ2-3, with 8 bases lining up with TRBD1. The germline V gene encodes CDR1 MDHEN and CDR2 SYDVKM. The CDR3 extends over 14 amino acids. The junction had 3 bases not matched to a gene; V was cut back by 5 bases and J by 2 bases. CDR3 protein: CASSPGQDTDTQYF. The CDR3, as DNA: TGTGCCAGCAGTCCGGGACAGGACACAGATACGCAGTATTTT.

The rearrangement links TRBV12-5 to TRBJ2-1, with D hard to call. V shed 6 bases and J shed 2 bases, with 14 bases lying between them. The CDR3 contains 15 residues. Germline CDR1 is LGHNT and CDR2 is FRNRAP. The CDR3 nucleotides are TGTGCTAGTGGACGCCTGAGATCCCCCTACAATGAGCAGTTCTTC. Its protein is CASGRLRSPYNEQFF.

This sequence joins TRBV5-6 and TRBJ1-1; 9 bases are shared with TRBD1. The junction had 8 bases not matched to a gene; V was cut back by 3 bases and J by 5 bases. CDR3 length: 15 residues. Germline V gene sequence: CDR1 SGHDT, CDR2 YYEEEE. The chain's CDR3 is CASSWGQGGGTEAFF. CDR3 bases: TGTGCCAGCAGCTGGGGACAGGGAGGAGGGACTGAAGCTTTCTTT.

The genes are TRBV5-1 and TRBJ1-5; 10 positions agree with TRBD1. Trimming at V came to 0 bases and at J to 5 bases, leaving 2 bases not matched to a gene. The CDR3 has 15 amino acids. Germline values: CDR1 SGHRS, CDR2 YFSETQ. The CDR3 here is CASSLGTGGYQPQHF. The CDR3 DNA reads TGCGCCAGCAGCTTGGGGACAGGGGGGTATCAGCCCCAGCATTTT.

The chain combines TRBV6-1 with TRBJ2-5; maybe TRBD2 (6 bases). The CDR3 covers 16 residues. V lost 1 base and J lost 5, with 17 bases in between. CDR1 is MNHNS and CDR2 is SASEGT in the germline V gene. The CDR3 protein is CASSEVYGGSGETQYF. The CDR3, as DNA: TGTGCCAGCAGTGAAGTTTATGGAGGGAGTGGGGAGACCCAGTACTTC.

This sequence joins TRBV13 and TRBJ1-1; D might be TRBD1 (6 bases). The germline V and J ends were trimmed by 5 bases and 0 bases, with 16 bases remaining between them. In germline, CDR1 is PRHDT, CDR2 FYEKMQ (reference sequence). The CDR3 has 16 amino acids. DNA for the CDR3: TGTGCCAGCAGCGAAGAACAGGGTAGGATGAACACTGAAGCTTTCTTT. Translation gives CASSEEQGRMNTEAFF.

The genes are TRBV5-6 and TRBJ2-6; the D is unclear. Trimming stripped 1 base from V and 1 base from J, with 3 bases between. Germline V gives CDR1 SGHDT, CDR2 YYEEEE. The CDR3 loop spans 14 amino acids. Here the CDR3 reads CASSLQSGANVLTF. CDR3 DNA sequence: TGTGCCAGCAGCTTGCAATCTGGGGCCAACGTCCTGACTTTC.

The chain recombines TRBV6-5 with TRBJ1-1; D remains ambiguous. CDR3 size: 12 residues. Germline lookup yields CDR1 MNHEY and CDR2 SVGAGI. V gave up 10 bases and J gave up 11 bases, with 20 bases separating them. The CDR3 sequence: CATYLEWSEAFF. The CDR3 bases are TGTGCCACCTACCTCGAGTGGTCCGAGGCTTTCTTT.

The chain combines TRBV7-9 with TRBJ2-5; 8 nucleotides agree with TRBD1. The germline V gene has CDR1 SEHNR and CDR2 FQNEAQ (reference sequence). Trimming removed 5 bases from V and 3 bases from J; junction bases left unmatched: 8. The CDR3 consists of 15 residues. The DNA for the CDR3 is TGTGCCAGCAGCCCGTATCCAGGGGGCGAAGAGACCCAGTACTTC. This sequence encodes CASSPYPGGEETQYF.

CDR3 residues: CAWRELRTYHTEAFF. For the CDR3, the DNA is TGTGCCTGGAGGGAGTTACGGACATACCACACTGAAGCTTTCTTT. V gene TRBV30 combines with J gene TRBJ1-1; perhaps TRBD1 as D (5 bases). The V end was cut by 3 bases, the J end by 3 bases, with 17 bases between. The CDR3 loop spans 15 amino acids. Germline-derived CDR1 and CDR2 are GTSNPN and SVGIG (reference sequence).

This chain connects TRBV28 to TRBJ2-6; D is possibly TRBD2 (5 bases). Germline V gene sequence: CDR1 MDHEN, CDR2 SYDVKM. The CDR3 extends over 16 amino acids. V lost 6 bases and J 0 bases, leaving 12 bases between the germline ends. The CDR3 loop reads CASSIEGHSGANVLTF. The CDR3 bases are TGTGCCAGCAGCATAGAGGGCCACTCTGGGGCCAACGTCCTGACTTTC.

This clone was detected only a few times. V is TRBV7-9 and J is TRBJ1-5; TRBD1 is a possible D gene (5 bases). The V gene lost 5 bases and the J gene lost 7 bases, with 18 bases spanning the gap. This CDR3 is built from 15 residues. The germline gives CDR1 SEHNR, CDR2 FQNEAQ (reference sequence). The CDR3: CASSPEGAPSQPQHF. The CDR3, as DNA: TGTGCCAGCAGCCCGGAAGGGGCTCCGTCCCAGCCCCAGCATTTT.

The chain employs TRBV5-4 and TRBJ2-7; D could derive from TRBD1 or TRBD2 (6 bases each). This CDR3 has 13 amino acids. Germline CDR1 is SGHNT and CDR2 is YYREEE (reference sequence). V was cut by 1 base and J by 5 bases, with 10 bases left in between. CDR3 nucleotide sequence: TGTGCCAGCAGCTTGATCGGGGGCCACGAGCAGTACTTC. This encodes CASSLIGGHEQYF.

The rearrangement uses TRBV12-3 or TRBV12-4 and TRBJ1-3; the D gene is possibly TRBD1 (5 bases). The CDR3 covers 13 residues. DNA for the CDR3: TGTCGGACCCCCCGGGACTCCGGAAACACCATATATTTT. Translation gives CRTPRDSGNTIYF.

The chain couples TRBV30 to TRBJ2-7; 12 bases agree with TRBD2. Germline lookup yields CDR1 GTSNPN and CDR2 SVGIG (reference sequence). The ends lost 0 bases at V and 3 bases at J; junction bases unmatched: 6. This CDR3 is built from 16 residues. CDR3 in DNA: TGTGCCTGGAGTGTACGGACTAGCGGGACCCACTACGAGCAGTACTTC. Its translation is CAWSVRTSGTHYEQYF. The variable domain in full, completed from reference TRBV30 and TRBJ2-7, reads SQTIHQWPATLVQPVGSPLSLECTVEGTSNPNLYWYRQAAGRGLQLLFYSVGIGQISSEVPQNLSASRPQDRQFILSSKKLLLSDSGFYLCAWSVRTSGTHYEQYFGPGTRLTVT.

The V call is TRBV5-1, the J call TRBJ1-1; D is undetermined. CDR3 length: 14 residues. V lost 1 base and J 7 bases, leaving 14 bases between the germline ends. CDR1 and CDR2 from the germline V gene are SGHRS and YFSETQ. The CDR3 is CASSLTGFGVEAFF. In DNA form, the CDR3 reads TGCGCCAGCAGCTTGACTGGGTTCGGCGTTGAAGCTTTCTTT.

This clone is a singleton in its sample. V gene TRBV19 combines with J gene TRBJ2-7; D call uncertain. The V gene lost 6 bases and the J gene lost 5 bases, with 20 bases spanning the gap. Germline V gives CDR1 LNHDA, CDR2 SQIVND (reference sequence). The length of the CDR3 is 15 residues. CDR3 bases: TGTGCCAGTAGACCCAGCGACCTTGGGCGAAACGAGCAGTACTTC. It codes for CASRPSDLGRNEQYF. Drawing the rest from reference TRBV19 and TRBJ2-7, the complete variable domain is DGGITQSPKYLFRKEGQNVTLSCEQNLNHDAMYWYRQDPGQGLRLIYYSQIVNDFQKGDIAEGYSVSREKKESFPLTVTSAQKNPTAFYLCASRPSDLGRNEQYFGPGTRLTVT.

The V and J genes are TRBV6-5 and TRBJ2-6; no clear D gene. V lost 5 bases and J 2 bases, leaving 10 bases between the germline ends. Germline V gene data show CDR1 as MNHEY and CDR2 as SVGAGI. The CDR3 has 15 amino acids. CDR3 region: CASSPRFTGANVLTF. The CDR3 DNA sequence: TGTGCCAGCAGTCCCCGTTTCACTGGGGCCAACGTCCTGACTTTC.

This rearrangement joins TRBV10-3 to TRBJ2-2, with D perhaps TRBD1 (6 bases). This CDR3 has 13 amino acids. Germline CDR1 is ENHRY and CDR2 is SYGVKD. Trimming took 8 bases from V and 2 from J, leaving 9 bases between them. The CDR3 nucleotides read TGTGCCATCCGACAGGACAACACCGGGGAGCTGTTTTTT. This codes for CAIRQDNTGELFF.

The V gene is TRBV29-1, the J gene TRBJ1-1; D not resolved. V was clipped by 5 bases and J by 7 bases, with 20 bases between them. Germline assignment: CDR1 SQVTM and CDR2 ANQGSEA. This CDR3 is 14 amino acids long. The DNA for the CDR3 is TGCAGCGTTTTCTATAGAGCCGGGTGGGATGAAGCTTTCTTT. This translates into CSVFYRAGWDEAFF.

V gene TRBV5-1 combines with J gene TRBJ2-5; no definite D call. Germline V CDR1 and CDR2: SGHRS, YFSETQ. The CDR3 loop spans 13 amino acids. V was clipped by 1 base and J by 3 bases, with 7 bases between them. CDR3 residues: CASSLQGEETQYF. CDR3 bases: TGCGCCAGCAGCTTGCAAGGTGAAGAGACCCAGTACTTC.

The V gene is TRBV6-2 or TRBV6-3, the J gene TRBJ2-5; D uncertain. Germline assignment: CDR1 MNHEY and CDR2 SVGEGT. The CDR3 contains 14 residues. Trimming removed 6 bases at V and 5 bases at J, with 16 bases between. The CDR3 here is CASSPTGREETQYF. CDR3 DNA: TGTGCCAGCAGCCCTACCGGAAGAGAGGAGACCCAGTACTTC.